What follows is one T cell receptor beta chain and its context. The germline V and J ends were trimmed by 4 bases and 1 base, with 32 bases remaining between them. The CDR3 is 23 residues long. CDR1 is SNHLY, CDR2 FYNNEI, per germline. These data originate in a study of control samples from healthy donors and cancer patients. The table came from immunoSEQ multiplex PCR; TCRdb's copy has only in-frame clones and leaves some out. The sample records about 76,000 clones, roughly 90% being singletons. Sequenced: PBMCs. This chain joins TRBV2 and TRBJ1-6; no clear D. The receptor's source is a woman aged 50 to 65 with colorectal cancer. Written as DNA, the CDR3 is TGTGCCAGCAGTGCATGGGCCCGGAGTTTAAGAGGGCGTGACGGTTCCTATAATTCACCCCTCCACTTT. Encoded protein: CASSAWARSLRGRDGSYNSPLHF.